Reported below is one T cell receptor (beta chain). The antigen is not known. The assay was immunoSEQ multiplex PCR, and TCRdb's table has in-frame clones only and misses some. The repertoire holds about 150,000 clones, with nearly 95% as singletons. This sample is drawn from a study of T cell responses to AZD1222 COVID-19 vaccine. At the level of the study: Pooling covered second doses at about 4 or about 12 weeks. The study's findings and limits: Donors in the cohort were predominantly white British and more often female, and clonal diversity was possibly underestimated. Sampling captured repertoires only after the peak T cell response.

V gave up 6 bases and J gave up 0 bases, with 12 bases separating them. Per the germline V gene, CDR1 is LGHDT and CDR2 is YNNKEL (reference sequence). CDR3 length equals 15 residues. The chain couples TRBV3-1 (or the pseudogene TRBV3-2) to TRBJ2-1; no reliable D call. The specimen comprised peripheral blood, sampled on day 0 of AZD1222 vaccination. The TCR sequence derives from an adult in good health. Written as DNA, the CDR3 is TGTGCCAGCAGTCCCACACGGAGCTCCTACAATGAGCAGTTCTTC. Protein: CASSPTRSSYNEQFF.